A single sample gave rise to the 9 T cell receptor beta chains below, sequenced in a study of a mutant IDH1 vaccine in newly diagnosed glioma. Described time point: baseline, week 1 (first vaccination visit). Treatment reported: pre-vaccination baseline after standard-of-care therapy. Produced via immunoSEQ multiplex PCR; TCRdb's table is partial and in-frame only. Among about 46,000 clones listed, roughly 89% were seen once. The sequenced sample was PBMCs, obtained from a glioma patient treated with radiotherapy, temozolomide or both. The receptors were sampled from a man aged 35-49 years with glioma.

The chain is built from TRBV29-1 and TRBJ2-7, with 7 bases identical to TRBD1. The germline V gene encodes CDR1 SQVTM and CDR2 ANQGSEA. With V trimmed by 8 bases and J by 2 bases, 6 bases remained unmatched. This CDR3 is 12 amino acids long. CDR3 sequence (DNA): TGCAGCATCACACAGGGGACCTACGAGCAGTACTTC. This sequence encodes CSITQGTYEQYF.

The V call is TRBV14, the J call TRBJ1-2, with D possibly TRBD1 on 5 matching bases. Germline values: CDR1 SGHDN, CDR2 FVKESK. The CDR3 contains 15 residues. With 4 bases removed from V and 5 bases from J, the gap between germline ends came to 17 bases. The CDR3 loop reads CASSRGLRDLYGYTF. The CDR3 coding sequence is TGTGCCAGCAGCCGGGGTCTAAGGGACCTATATGGCTACACCTTC.

This rearrangement joins TRBV6-5 to TRBJ1-5, with D uncertain. CDR1 MNHEY and CDR2 SVGAGI come from the germline V gene. Deletions cut 4 bases from V and 5 bases from J, with 6 bases between. CDR3 length: 12 amino acids. The CDR3 spells CASSSRDQPQHF. DNA of the CDR3: TGTGCCAGCAGTTCCCGAGATCAGCCCCAGCATTTT.

The V gene is TRBV7-6, the J gene TRBJ1-3, with a weak D call TRBD1 (5 bases). Trimming removed 3 bases at V and 5 bases at J, with 11 bases between. CDR3 length: 14 amino acids. CDR1 SGHVS and CDR2 FNYEAQ come from the germline V gene. Here the CDR3 reads CASSFGGWRNTIYF. The CDR3 DNA follows: TGTGCCAGCAGCTTTGGGGGGTGGCGAAACACCATATATTTT.

The genes are TRBV7-9 and TRBJ2-1; 9 bases are shared with TRBD2. J gave up 6 bases and V 3 bases, and 6 bases lay outside the gene matches. Germline CDR1 is SEHNR and CDR2 is FQNEAQ (reference sequence). This CDR3 region has 15 residues. The CDR3 DNA reads TGTGCCAGCAGCTTTAAACTAGCGGGTAGCAATGAGCAGTTCTTC. Translated, it gives CASSFKLAGSNEQFF.

The J gene is TRBJ1-2, the V gene TRBV4-1; 8 bases line up with TRBD1. The junction had 7 bases not matched to a gene; V was cut back by 4 bases and J by 0 bases. CDR3 length equals 16 residues. Looked up from germline, CDR1 is MGHRA and CDR2 is YSYEKL. CDR3 DNA sequence: TGCGCCAGCAGCCGACAGGACAGGGAGGCTAACTATGGCTACACCTTC. This sequence encodes CASSRQDREANYGYTF.

The chain carries TRBV5-1 and TRBJ2-4, with 7 positions matching TRBD1. The J segment lost 0 bases and the V segment lost 2 bases, leaving 8 bases of the junction unmatched. The germline V gene encodes CDR1 SGHRS and CDR2 YFSETQ. There are 17 residues in the CDR3. Here the CDR3 DNA reads TGCGCCAGCAGCTTCGGGGACACAGGGGTAGCCAAAAACATTCAGTACTTC. Amino acid sequence: CASSFGDTGVAKNIQYF.

The genes are TRBV7-6 and TRBJ1-1, with 7 positions matching TRBD1. The trim removed 0 bases at V and 0 bases at J, leaving 7 bases unmatched. CDR1 and CDR2 (germline): SGHVS, FNYEAQ. The CDR3 runs to 17 residues. CDR3 sequence: CASSLAQGQQMNTEAFF. CDR3 in DNA: TGTGCCAGCAGCTTAGCACAGGGACAGCAAATGAACACTGAAGCTTTCTTT.

This rearrangement joins TRBV28 to TRBJ1-3, with no clear D. The V gene lost 7 bases and the J gene lost 0 bases, with 13 bases spanning the gap. This CDR3 has 15 amino acids. The germline gives CDR1 MDHEN, CDR2 SYDVKM. CDR3: CASKVAASSGNTIYF. The CDR3 DNA reads as TGTGCCAGCAAGGTCGCGGCGTCCTCTGGAAACACCATATATTTT.